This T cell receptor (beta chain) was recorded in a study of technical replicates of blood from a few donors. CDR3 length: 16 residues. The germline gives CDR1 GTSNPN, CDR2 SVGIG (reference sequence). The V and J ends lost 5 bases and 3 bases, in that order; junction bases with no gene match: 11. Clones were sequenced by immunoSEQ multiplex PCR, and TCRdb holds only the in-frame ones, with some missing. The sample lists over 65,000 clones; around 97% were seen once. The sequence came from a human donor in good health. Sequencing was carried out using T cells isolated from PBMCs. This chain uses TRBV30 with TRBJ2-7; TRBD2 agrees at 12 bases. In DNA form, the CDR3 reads TGTGCCTGGGCCAGACTAGAGACTAGCGGGGGCTACGAGCAGTACTTC. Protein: CAWARLETSGGYEQYF.